The clone carrying this TCR beta chain showed up many times. Antigen: not known. Inclusion characteristics of ophthalmopathy patients comprised a Clinical Activity Score of at least 3, a NOSPECS grade of at least 4, and duration under 3 months. Orbital computed tomography and thyroid ultrasound, together with serum TRAb and thyroxine and clinical symptoms, were used for diagnoses. Researchers took RNA transcripts and amplified the TCR beta CDR3 regions from them. An initial round of RT-PCR targeting the TCR CDR3 relied on the HTBI primer set. Via MiXCR, TCRdb re-called the multiplex PCR reads, giving one row per CDR3 protein. The table records 600,000 or so distinct CDR3 sequences, approximately 15% of them present only once. CDR1 MDHEN and CDR2 SYDVKM come from the germline V gene. CDR3 length: 16 residues. Germline trimming cut 8 bases from V and 2 bases from J; bases unmatched to any gene: 12. This record comes from a study of T cells in Graves' hyperthyroidism and ophthalmopathy. Study background: Peripheral blood was taken when the disease was first diagnosed, before any treatment began. General study findings and limits: Among clonotypes expanded in thyroid above 0.001, most were also found in blood.

The chain combines TRBV28 with TRBJ2-3; 8 bases line up with TRBD2. This clonotype originated in a young woman with Graves' ophthalmopathy. Sequencing input: blood. The CDR3 nucleotides read TGTGCCAGCGCGCGACTGGCTAGCGGGTTCACAGATACGCAGTATTTT. It specifies CASARLASGFTDTQYF. The full variable domain, completed using reference TRBV28 and TRBJ2-3, is DVKVTQSSRYLVKRTGEKVFLECVQDMDHENMFWYRQDPGLGLRLIYFSYDVKMKEKGDIPEGYSVSREKKERFSLILESASTNQTSMYLCASARLASGFTDTQYFGPGTRLTVL.